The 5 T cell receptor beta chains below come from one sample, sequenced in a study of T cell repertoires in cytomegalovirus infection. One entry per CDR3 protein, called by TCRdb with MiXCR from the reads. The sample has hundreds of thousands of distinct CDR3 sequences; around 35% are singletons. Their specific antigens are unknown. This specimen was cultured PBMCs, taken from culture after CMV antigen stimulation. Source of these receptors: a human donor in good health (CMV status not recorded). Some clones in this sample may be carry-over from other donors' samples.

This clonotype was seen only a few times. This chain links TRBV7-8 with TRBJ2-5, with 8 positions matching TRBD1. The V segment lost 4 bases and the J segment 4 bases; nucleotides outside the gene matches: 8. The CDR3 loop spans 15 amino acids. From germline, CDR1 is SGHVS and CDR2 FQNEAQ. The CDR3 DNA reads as TGTGCCAGCAGCTCCCGGACAGGGCCAGCAGAGACCCAGTACTTC. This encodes CASSSRTGPAETQYF.

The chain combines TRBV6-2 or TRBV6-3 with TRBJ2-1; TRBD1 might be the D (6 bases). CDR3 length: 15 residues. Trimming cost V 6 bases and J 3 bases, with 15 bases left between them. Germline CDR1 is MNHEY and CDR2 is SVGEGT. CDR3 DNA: TGTGCCAGCAGAAGGGACACTAACTTCTACAATGAGCAGTTCTTC. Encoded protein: CASRRDTNFYNEQFF.

The CDR3 sequence: CASSDRGLGELFF. The CDR3 DNA reads as TGTGCCAGCAGTGATCGGGGGCTCGGGGAGCTGTTTTTT. The V gene is TRBV2, the J gene TRBJ2-2; perhaps D is TRBD1 or TRBD2 (6 bases each). Germline-derived CDR1 and CDR2 are SNHLY and FYNNEI. Trimming removed 3 bases from V and 7 bases from J, with 9 bases in between. CDR3 size: 13 residues.

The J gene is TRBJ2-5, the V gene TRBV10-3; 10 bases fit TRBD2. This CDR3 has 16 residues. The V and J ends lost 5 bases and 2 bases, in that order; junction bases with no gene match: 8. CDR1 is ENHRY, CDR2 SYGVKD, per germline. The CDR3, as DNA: TGTGCCATCAGTAAAACTAGCGGGATAACACAAGAGACCCAGTACTTC. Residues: CAISKTSGITQETQYF.

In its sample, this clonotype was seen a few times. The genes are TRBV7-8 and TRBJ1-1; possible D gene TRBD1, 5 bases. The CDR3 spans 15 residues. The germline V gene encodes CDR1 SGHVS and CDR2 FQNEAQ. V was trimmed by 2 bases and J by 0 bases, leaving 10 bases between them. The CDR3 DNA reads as TGTGCCAGCAGCTTAATTGGGGGTATGAACACTGAAGCTTTCTTT. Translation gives CASSLIGGMNTEAFF.